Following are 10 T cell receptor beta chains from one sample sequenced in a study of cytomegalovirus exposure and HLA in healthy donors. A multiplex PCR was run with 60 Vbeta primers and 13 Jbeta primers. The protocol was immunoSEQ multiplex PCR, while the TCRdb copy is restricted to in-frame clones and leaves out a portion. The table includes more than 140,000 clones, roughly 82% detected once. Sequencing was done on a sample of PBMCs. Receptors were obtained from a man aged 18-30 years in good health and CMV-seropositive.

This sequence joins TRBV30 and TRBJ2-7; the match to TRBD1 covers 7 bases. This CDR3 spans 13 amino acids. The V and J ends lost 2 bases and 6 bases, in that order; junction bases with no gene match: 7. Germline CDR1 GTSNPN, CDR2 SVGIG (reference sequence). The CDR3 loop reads CAWSSVTGVEQYF. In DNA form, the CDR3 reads TGTGCCTGGAGTTCCGTCACAGGGGTCGAGCAGTACTTC.

This chain's CDR3 is CASSQVSAGEGEKLFF. CDR3 DNA: TGTGCCAGCAGCCAAGTGAGTGCCGGGGAGGGTGAAAAACTGTTTTTT. The chain uses TRBV4-2 and TRBJ1-4; D gene ambiguous. The CDR3 extends over 16 amino acids. Germline V lookup: CDR1 LGHNA, CDR2 YNFKEQ. V dropped 1 base and J dropped 7 bases, with 16 bases sitting between them.

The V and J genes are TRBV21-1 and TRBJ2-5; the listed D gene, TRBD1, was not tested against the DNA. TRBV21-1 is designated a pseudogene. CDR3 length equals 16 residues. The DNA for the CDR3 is TGTGCCAGCAGCACAACGGGACAGGGGAGGCAAGAGACCCAGTACTTC. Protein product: CASSTTGQGRQETQYF.

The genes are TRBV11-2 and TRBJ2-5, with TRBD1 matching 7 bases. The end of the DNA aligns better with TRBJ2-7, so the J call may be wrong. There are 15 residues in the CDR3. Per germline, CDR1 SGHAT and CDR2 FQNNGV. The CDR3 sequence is CASSLVQGSVYEQYF. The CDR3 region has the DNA TGTGCCAGCAGCTTGGTACAGGGGTCCGTCTACGAGCAGTACTTC.

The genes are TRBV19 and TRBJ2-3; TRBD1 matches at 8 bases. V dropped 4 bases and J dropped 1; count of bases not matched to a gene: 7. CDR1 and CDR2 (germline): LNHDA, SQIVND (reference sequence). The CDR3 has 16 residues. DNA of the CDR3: TGTGCCAGTAGTACCCCTGACAGGGGTGGCACAGATACGCAGTATTTT. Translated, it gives CASSTPDRGGTDTQYF.

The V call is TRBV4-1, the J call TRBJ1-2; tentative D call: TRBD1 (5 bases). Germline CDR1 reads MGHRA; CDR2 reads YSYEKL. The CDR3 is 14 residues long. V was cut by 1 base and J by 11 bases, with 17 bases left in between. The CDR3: CASSQGQSGVEYTF. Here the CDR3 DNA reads TGCGCCAGCAGCCAAGGGCAGTCGGGGGTTGAGTACACCTTC.

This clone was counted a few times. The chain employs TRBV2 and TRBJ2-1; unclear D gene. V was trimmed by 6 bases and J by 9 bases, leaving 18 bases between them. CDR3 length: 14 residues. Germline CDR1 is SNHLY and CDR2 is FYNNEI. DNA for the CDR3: TGTGCCAGCAGCGTTCGTTCGTGGTCGGGTGAGCAGTTCTTC. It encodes CASSVRSWSGEQFF.

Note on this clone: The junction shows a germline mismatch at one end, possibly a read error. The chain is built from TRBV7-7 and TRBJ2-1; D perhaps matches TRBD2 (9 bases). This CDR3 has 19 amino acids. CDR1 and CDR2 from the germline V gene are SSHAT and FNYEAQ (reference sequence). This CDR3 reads CASSPRVDREGLADNEQFF. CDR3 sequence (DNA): TGTGCTAGCAGCCCACGGGTGGACAGGGAGGGACTAGCTGACAATGAGCAGTTCTTC.

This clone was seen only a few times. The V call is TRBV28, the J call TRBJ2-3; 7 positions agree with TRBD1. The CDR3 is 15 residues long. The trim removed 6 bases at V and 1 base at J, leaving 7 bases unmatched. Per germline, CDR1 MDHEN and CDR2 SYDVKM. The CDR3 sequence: CASSLDRVGTDTQYF. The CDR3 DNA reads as TGTGCCAGCAGCCTCGACAGGGTGGGCACAGATACGCAGTATTTT.

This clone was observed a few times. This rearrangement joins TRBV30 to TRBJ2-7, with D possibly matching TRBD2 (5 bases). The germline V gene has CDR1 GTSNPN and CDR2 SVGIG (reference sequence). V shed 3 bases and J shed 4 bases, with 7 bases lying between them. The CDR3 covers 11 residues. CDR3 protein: CAWRREYEQYF. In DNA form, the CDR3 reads TGTGCCTGGAGGAGGGAGTACGAGCAGTACTTC.